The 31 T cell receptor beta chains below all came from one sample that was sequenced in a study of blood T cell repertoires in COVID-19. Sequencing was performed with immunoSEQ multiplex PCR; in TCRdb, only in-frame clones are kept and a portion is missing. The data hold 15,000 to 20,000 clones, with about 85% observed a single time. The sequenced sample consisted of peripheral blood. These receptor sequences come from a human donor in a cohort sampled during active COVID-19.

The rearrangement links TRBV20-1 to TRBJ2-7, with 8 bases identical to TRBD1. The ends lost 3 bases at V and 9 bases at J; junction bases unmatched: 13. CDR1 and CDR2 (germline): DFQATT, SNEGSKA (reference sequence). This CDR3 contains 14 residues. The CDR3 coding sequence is TGCAGTGCTAGTTGGAGACAGGGGAGTGGGGGGCAGTACTTC. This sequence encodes CSASWRQGSGGQYF.

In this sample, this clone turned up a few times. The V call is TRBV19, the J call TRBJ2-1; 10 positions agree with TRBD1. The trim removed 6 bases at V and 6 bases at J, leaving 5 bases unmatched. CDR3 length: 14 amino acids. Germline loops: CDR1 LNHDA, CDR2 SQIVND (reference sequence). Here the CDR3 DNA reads TGTGCCAGTAGCCGGACAGGGGGGCCCAATGAGCAGTTCTTC. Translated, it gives CASSRTGGPNEQFF.

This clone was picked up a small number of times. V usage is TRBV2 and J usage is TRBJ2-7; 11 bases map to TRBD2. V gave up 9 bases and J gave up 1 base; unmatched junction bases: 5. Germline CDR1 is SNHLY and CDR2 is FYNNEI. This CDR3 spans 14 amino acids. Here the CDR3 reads CASRLAGLSYEQYF. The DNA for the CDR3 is TGTGCCAGTAGACTAGCGGGATTGTCCTACGAGCAGTACTTC.

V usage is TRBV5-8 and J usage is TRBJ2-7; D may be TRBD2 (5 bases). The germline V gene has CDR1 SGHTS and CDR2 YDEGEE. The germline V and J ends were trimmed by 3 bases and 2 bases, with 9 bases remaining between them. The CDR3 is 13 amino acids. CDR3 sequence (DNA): TGTGCCAGCAGCTACCCGGGGACCTACGAGCAGTACTTC. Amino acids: CASSYPGTYEQYF.

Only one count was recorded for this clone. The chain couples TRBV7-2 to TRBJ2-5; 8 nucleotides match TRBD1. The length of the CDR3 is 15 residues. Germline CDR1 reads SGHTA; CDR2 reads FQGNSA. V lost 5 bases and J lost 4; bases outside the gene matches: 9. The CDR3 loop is CASSRRTGMGETQYF. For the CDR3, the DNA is TGTGCCAGCAGCCGGCGGACAGGGATGGGAGAGACCCAGTACTTC.

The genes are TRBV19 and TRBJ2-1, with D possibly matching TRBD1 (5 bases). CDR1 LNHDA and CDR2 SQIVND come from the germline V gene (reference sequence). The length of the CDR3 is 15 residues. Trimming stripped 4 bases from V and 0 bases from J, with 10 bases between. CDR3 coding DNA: TGTGCCAGTAGTAAACAGGAGAGCTCCTACAATGAGCAGTTCTTC. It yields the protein CASSKQESSYNEQFF.

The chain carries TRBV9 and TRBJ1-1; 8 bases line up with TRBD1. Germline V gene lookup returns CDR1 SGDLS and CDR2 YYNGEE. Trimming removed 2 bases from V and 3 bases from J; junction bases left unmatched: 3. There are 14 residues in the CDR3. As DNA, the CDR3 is TGTGCCAGCAGCGTCACAGGGGGAGACACTGAAGCTTTCTTT. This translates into CASSVTGGDTEAFF.

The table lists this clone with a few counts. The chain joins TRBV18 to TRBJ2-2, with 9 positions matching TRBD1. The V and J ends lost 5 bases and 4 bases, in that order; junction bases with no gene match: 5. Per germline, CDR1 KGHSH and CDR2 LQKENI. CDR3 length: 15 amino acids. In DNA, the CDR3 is TGTGCCAGCTCAACACAGGGGGCAGGCACCGGGGAGCTGTTTTTT. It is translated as CASSTQGAGTGELFF.

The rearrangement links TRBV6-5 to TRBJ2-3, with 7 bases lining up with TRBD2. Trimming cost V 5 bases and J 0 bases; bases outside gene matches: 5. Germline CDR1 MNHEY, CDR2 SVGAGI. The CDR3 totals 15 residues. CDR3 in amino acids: CASSHQRGSTDTQYF. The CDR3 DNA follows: TGTGCCAGCAGTCACCAGCGGGGCAGCACAGATACGCAGTATTTT.

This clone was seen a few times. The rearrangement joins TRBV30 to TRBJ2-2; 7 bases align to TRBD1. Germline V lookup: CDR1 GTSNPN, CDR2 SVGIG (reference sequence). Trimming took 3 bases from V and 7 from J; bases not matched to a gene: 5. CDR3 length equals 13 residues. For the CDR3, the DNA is TGTGCCTGGAGCGCAACAGGGGTCGGGGAGCTGTTTTTT. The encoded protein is CAWSATGVGELFF.

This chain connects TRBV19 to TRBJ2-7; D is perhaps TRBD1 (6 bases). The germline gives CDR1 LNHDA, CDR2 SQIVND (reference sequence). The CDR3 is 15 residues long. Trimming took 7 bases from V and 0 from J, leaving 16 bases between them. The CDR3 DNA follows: TGTGCCAGTAAACATGAGGCAGGGGCCTCCTACGAGCAGTACTTC. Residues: CASKHEAGASYEQYF.

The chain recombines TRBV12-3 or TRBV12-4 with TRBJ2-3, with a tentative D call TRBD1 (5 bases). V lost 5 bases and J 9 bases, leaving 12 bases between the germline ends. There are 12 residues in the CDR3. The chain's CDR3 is CASSQPRVTQYF. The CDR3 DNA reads TGTGCCAGCAGTCAACCCAGGGTAACGCAGTATTTT.

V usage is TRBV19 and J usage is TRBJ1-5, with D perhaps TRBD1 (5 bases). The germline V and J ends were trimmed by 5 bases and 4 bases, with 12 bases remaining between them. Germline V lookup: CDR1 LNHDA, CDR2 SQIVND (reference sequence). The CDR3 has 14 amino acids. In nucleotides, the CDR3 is TGTGCCAGTAGTCGCGAGGAGGGGAATCAGCCCCAGCATTTT. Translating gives CASSREEGNQPQHF.

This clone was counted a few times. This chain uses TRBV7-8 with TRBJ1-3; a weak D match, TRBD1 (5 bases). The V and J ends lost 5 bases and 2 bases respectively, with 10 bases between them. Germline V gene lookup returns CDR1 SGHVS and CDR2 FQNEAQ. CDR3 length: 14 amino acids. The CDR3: CASSLDRTGNTIYF. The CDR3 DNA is TGTGCCAGCAGCCTTGACAGAACTGGAAACACCATATATTTT.

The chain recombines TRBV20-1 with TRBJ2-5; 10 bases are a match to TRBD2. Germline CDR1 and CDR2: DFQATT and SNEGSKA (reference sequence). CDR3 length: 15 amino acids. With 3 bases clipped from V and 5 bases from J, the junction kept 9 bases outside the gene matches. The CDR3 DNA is TGCAGTGCTAGTCAGAGCGGGGGGGCCTATGAGACCCAGTACTTC. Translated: CSASQSGGAYETQYF.

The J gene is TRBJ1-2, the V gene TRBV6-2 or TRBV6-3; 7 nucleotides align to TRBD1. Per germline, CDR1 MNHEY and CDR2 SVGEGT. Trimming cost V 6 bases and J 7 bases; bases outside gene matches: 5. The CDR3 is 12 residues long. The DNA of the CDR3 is TGTGCCAGCAGCCCCCCAGGGGGTGGCTACACCTTC. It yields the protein CASSPPGGGYTF.

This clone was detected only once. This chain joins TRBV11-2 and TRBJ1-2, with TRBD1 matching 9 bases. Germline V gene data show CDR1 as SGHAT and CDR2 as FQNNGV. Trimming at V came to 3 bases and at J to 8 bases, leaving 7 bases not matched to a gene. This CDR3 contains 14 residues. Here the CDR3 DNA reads TGTGCCAGCAGCTTGGGACAGGGTGTGTGGGGCTACACCTTC. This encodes CASSLGQGVWGYTF.

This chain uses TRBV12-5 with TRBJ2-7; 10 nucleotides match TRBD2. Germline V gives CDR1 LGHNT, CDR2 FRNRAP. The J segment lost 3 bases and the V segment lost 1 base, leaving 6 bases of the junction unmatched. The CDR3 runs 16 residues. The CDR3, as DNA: TGTGCTAGTGGTTTGGGTCTAGCGGGAGCGAGCTACGAGCAGTACTTC. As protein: CASGLGLAGASYEQYF.

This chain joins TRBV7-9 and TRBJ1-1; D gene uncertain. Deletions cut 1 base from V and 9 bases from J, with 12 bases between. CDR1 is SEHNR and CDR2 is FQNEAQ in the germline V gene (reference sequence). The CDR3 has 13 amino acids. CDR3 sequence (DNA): TGTGCCAGCAGCTTAGGCCGGGAGCCCAAAGCTTTCTTT. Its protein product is CASSLGREPKAFF.

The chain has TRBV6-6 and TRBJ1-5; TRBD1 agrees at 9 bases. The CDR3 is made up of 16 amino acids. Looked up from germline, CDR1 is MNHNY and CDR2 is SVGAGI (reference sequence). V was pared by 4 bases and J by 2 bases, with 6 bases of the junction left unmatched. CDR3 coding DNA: TGTGCCAGCAGTTTTCCGGGACAGGGAGGCAATCAGCCCCAGCATTTT. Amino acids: CASSFPGQGGNQPQHF.

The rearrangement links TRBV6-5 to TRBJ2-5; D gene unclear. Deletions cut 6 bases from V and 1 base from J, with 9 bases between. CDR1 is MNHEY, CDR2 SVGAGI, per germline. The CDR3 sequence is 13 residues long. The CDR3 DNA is TGTGCCAGCAGAACTGGGCCCCAAGAGACCCAGTACTTC. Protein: CASRTGPQETQYF.

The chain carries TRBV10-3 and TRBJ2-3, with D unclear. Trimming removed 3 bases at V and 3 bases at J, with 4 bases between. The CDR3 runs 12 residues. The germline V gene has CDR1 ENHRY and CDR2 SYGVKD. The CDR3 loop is CAISETTDTQYF. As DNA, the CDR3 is TGTGCCATCAGTGAAACAACAGATACGCAGTATTTT.

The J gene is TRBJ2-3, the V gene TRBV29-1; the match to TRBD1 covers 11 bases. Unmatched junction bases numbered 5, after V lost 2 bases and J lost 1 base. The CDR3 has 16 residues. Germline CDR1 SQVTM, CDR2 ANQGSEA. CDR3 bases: TGCAGCGTTGAACAGGACAGGGGGCCCGGCACAGATACGCAGTATTTT. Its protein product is CSVEQDRGPGTDTQYF.

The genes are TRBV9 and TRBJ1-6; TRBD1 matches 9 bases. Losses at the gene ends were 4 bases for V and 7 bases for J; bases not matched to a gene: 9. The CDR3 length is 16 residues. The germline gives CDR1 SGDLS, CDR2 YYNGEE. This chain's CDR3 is CASSRGQGFGNSPLHF. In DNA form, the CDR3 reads TGTGCCAGCAGCCGTGGACAGGGGTTTGGGAATTCACCCCTCCACTTT.

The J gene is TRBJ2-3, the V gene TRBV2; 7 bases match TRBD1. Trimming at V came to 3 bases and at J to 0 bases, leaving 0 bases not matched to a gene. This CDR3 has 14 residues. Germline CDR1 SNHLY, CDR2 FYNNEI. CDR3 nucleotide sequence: TGTGCCAGCAGTGAGGGACAGAGCACAGATACGCAGTATTTT. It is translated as CASSEGQSTDTQYF.

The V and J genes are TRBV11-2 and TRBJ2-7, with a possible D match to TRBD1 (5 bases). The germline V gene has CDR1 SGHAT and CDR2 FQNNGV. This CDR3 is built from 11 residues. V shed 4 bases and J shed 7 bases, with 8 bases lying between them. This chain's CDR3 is CASSSGPEQYF. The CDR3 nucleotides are TGTGCCAGCAGCTCAGGGCCAGAGCAGTACTTC.

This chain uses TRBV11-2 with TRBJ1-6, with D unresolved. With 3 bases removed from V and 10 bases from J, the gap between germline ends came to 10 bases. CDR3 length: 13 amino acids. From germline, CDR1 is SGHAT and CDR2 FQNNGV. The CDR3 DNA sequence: TGTGCCAGCAGCTTTCTGGACTCCTCACCCCTCCACTTT. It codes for CASSFLDSSPLHF. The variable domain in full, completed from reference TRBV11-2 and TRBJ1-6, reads EAGVAQSPRYKIIEKRQSVAFWCNPISGHATLYWYQQILGQGPKLLIQFQNNGVVDDSQLPKDRFSAERLKGVDSTLKIQPAKLEDSAVYLCASSFLDSSPLHFGNGTRLTVT.

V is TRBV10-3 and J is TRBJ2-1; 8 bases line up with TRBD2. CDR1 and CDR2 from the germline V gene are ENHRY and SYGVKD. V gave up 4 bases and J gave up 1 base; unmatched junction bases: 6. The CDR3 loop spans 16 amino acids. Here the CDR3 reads CAISGLASGSYNEQFF. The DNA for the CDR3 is TGTGCCATCAGTGGATTAGCTAGCGGGTCCTACAATGAGCAGTTCTTC.

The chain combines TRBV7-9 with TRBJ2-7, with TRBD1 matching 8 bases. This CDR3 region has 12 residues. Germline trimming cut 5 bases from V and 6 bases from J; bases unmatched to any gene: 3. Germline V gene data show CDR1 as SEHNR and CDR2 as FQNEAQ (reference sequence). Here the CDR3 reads CASSLQGVEQYF. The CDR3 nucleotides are TGTGCCAGCAGCCTACAGGGGGTCGAGCAGTACTTC.

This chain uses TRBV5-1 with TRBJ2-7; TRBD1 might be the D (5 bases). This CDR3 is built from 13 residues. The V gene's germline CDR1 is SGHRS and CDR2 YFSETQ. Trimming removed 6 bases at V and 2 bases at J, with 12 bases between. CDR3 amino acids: CASNEDTTYEQYF. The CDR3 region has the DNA TGCGCCAGCAACGAGGACACGACCTACGAGCAGTACTTC.

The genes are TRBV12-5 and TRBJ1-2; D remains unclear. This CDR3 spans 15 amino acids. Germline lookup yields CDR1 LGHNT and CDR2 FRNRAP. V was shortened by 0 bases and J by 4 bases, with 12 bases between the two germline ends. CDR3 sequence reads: CASGLVVPGSYGYTF. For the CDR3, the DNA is TGTGCTAGTGGTTTGGTTGTCCCCGGGAGCTATGGCTACACCTTC.